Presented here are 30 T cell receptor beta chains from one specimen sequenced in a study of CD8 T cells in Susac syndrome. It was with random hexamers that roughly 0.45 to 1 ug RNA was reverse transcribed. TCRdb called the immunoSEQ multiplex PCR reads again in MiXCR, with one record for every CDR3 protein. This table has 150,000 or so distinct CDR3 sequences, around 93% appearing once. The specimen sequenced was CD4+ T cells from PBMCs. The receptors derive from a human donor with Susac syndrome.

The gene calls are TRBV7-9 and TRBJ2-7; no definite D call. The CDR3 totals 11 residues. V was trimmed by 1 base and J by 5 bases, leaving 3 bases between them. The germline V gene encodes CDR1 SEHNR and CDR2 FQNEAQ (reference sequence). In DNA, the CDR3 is TGTGCCAGCAGCTTAGTGGACGAGCAGTACTTC. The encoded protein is CASSLVDEQYF.

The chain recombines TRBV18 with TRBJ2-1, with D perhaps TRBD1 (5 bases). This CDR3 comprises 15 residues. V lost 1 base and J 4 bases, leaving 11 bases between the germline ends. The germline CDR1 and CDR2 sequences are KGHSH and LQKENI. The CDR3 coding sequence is TGTGCCAGCTCACCACGGACGGCAGGGTACAATGAGCAGTTCTTC. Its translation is CASSPRTAGYNEQFF. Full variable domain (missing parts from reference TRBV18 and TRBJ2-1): NAGVMQNPRHLVRRRGQEARLRCSPMKGHSHVYWYRQLPEEGLKFMVYLQKENIIDESGMPKERFSAEFPKEGPSILRIQQVVRGDSAAYFCASSPRTAGYNEQFFGPGTRLTVL.

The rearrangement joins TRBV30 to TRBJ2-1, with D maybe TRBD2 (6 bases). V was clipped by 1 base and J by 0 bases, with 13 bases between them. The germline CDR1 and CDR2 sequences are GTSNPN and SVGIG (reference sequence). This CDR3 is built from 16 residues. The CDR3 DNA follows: TGTGCCTGGAGTGATCCGGGACTCGCCTCCTACAATGAGCAGTTCTTC. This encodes CAWSDPGLASYNEQFF.

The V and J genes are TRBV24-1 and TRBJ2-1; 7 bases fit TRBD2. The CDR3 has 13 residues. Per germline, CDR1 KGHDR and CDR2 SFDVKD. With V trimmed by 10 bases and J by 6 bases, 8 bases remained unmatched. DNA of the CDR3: TGTGCCACTCAATCGGGGGGTATCAATGAGCAGTTCTTC. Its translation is CATQSGGINEQFF.

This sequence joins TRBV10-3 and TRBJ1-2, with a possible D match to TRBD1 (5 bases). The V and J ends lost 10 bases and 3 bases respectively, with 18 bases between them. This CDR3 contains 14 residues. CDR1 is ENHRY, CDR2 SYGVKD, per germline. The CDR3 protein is CATSGTSRDYGYTF. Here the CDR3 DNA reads TGTGCCACCTCCGGGACTTCCAGGGACTATGGCTACACCTTC.

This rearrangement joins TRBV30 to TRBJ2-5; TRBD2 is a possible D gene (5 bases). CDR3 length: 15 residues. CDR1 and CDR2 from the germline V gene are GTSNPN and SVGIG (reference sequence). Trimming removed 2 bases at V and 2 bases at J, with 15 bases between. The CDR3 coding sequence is TGTGCCTGGAGTTATGGGGAGAGGATTCAAGAGACCCAGTACTTC. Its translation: CAWSYGERIQETQYF.

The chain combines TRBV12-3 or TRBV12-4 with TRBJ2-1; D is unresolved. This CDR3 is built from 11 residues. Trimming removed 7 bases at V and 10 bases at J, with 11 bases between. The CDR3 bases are TGTGCCAGCACCTCCCATAGCGAGCAGTTCTTC. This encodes CASTSHSEQFF.

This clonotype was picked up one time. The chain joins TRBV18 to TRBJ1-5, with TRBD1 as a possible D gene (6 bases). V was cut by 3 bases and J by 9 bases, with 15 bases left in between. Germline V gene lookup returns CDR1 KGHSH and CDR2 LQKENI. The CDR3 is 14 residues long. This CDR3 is CASSPGQGYRPQHF. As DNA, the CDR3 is TGTGCCAGCTCACCGGGGCAGGGGTATCGGCCCCAGCATTTT.

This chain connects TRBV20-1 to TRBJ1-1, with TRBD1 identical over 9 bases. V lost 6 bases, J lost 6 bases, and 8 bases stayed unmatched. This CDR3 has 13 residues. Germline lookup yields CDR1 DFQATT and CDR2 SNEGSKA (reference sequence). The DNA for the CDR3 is TGCAGTGCCCCGACAGGGGGGTATGCTGAAGCTTTCTTT. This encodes CSAPTGGYAEAFF.

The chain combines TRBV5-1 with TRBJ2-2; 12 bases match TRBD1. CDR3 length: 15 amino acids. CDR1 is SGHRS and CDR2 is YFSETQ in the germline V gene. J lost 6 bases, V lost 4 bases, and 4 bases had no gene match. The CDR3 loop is CASSPGTGGPGELFF. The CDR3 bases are TGCGCCAGCAGCCCCGGGACAGGGGGCCCCGGGGAGCTGTTTTTT.

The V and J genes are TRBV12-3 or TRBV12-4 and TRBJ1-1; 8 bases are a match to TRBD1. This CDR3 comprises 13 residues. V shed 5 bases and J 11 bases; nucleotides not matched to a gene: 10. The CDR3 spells CASSPPGGTRAFF. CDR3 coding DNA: TGTGCCAGCAGTCCCCCAGGGGGCACCAGGGCTTTCTTT.

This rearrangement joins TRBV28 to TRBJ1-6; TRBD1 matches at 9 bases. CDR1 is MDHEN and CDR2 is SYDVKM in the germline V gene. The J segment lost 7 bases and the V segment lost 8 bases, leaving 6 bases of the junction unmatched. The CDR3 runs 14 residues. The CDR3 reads CASLTGTGNSPLHF. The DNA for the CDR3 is TGTGCCAGCCTTACTGGGACAGGGAATTCACCCCTCCACTTT.

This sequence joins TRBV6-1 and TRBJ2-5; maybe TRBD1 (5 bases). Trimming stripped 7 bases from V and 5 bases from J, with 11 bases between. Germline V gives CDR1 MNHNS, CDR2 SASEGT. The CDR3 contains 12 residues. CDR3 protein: CASMPGWETQYF. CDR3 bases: TGTGCCAGCATGCCAGGGTGGGAGACCCAGTACTTC.

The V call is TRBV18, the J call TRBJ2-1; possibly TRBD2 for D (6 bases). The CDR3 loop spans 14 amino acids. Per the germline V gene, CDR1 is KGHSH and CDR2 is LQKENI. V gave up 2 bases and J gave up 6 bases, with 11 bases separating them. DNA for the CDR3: TGTGCCAGCTCACCATTTGAGGGAGGCAATGAGCAGTTCTTC. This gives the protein CASSPFEGGNEQFF.

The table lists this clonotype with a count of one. CDR3 DNA sequence: TGCAGTGCCACGGACGGATCGACCACCGGGGAGCTGTTTTTT. Translated, it gives CSATDGSTTGELFF. This chain uses TRBV20-1 with TRBJ2-2, with D unresolved. The CDR3 extends over 14 amino acids. Deletions cut 6 bases from V and 4 bases from J, with 15 bases between. From germline, CDR1 is DFQATT and CDR2 SNEGSKA (reference sequence).

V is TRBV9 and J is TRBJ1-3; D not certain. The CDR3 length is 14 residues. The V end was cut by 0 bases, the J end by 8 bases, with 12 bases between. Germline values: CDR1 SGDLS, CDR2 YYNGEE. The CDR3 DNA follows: TGTGCCAGCAGCGTAGCTCCTTCGTTGCACACCATATATTTT. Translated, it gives CASSVAPSLHTIYF.

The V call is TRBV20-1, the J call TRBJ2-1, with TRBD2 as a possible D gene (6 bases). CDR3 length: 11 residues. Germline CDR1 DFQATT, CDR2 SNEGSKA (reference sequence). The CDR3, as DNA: TGCAGCACGTCTAGCGCCAATGAGCAGTTCTTC. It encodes CSTSSANEQFF.

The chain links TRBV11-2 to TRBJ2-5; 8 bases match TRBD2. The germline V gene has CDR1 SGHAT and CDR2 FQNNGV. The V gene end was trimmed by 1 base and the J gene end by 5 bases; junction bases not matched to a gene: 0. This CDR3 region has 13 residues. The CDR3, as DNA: TGTGCCAGCAGCTTAGGGACTAGCGAGACCCAGTACTTC. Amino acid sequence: CASSLGTSETQYF.

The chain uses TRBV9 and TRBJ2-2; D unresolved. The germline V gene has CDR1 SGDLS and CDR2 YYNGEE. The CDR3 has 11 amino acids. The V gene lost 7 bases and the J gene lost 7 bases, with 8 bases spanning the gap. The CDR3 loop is CASDYGGELFF. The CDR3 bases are TGTGCCAGCGATTACGGCGGGGAGCTGTTTTTT.

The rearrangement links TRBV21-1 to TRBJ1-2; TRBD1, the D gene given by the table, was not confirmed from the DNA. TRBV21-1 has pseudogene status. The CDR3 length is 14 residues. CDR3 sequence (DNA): TGTGCCAGCAGCAAATGCAGGGGCTGGTGTGGCTACACCTTC. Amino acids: CASSKCRGWCGYTF.

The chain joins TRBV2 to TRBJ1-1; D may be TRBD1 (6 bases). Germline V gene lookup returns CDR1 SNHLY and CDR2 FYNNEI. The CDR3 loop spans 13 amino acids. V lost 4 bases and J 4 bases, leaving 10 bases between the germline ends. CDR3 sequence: CASSAGEGTEAFF. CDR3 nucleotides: TGTGCCAGCAGTGCAGGGGAGGGCACTGAAGCTTTCTTT. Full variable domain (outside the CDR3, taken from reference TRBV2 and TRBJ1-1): EPEVTQTPSHQVTQMGQEVILRCVPISNHLYFYWYRQILGQKVEFLVSFYNNEISEKSEIFDDQFSVERPDGSNFTLKIRSTKLEDSAMYFCASSAGEGTEAFFGQGTRLTVV.

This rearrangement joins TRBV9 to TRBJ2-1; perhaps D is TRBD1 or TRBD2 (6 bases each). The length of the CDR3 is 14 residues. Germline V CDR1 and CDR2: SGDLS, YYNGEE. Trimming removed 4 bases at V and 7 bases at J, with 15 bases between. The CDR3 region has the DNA TGTGCCAGCAGCCCAGGGGACGCGGGGAATGAGCAGTTCTTC. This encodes CASSPGDAGNEQFF.

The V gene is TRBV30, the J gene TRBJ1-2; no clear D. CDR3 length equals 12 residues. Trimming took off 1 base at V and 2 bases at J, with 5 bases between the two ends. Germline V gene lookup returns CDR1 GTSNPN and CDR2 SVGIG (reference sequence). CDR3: CAWSGGNYGYTF. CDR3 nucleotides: TGTGCCTGGAGTGGTGGGAACTATGGCTACACCTTC.

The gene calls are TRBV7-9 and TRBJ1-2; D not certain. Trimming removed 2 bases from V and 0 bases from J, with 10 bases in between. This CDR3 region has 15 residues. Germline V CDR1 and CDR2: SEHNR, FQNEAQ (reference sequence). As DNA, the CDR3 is TGTGCCAGCAGCTTATCCCACAGAGCTAACTATGGCTACACCTTC. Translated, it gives CASSLSHRANYGYTF.

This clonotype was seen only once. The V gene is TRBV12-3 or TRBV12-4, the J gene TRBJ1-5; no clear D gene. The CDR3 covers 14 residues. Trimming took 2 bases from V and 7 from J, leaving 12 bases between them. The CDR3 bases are TGTGCCAGCAGTTTATCGGGTAGCCGCCAGCCCCAGCATTTT. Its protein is CASSLSGSRQPQHF.

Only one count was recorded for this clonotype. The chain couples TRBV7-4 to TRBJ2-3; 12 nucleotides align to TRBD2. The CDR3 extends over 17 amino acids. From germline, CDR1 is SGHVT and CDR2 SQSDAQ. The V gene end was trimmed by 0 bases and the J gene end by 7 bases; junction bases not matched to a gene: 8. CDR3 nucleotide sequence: TGTGCCAGCAGCTTAGCACCGACTAGCGGGAGAATAAATACGCAGTATTTT. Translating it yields CASSLAPTSGRINTQYF.

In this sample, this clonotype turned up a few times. CDR3 nucleotide sequence: TGTGCCAGCCGCCTGCGCGGGAGGGCCCAAGAGACCCAGTACTTC. It specifies CASRLRGRAQETQYF. V gene TRBV11-2 combines with J gene TRBJ2-5; 9 positions match TRBD2. The germline gives CDR1 SGHAT, CDR2 FQNNGV. The CDR3 covers 15 residues. After removal of 8 bases from V and 1 base from J, the junction contained 8 bases not matched to a gene.

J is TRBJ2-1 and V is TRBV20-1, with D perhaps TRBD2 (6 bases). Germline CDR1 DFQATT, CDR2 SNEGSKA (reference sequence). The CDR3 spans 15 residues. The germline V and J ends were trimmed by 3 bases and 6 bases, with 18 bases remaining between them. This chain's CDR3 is CSARFGSGGFNEQFF. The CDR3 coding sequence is TGCAGTGCTAGGTTCGGTTCAGGAGGGTTCAATGAGCAGTTCTTC.

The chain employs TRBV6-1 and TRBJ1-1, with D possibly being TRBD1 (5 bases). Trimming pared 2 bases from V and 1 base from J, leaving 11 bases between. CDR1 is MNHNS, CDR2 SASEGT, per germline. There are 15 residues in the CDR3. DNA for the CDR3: TGTGCCAGCAGTGAACCTGGGGCGGGGAACACTGAAGCTTTCTTT. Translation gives CASSEPGAGNTEAFF.

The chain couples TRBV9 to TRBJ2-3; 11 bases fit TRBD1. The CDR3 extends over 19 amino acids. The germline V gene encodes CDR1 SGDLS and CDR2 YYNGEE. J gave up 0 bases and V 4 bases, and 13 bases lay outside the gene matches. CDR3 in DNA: TGTGCCAGCAGCCCCCGAGGGACAGGGGGATCACTGAGCACAGATACGCAGTATTTT. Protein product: CASSPRGTGGSLSTDTQYF.